This T cell receptor beta chain appears in the sequencing data of a study of blood T cell repertoires in COVID-19. The overall study: PBMCs, B-cell-depleted T cells, or T cells provided the cDNA or gDNA that made up the material.

The J segment lost 2 bases and the V segment lost 4 bases, leaving 8 bases of the junction unmatched. From germline, CDR1 is SGHVS and CDR2 FQNEAQ. This CDR3 has 16 residues. Authors' methods: From reference gene primer amplification, estimates of nucleated cell counts were derived. TCRdb's copy holds only in-frame clones and misses some; the assay was immunoSEQ multiplex PCR. The DNA was the basis for D and trimming; V, J and clone size are from that table. The sample includes around 130,000 clones, roughly four fifths of them seen just once. The TCR sequence derives from a human donor in a cohort sampled during active COVID-19. The sequencing input was peripheral blood. The chain employs TRBV7-8 and TRBJ2-3; 8 nucleotides align to TRBD2. CDR3 region: CASSSSAGAFTDTQYF. CDR3 DNA sequence: TGTGCCAGCAGCTCCTCAGCGGGGGCCTTCACAGATACGCAGTATTTT.